The 2 T cell receptor beta chains given below trace back to one sample, sequenced in a study of immune heterogeneity within non-small cell lung tumors. The starting template was genomic DNA from bulk tumor, approximately 620 ng per sample. The authors collected several far-apart biopsies from each primary tumor during surgery. Enrolled individuals presented with untreated, newly diagnosed non-small cell lung cancer and received curative surgery. Multiplex PCR (32 V and 13 J primers) was used to amplify the TCR beta CDR3. TCRdb redid the calling of the multiplex PCR reads with MiXCR, one entry per CDR3 protein. The sample holds 2,500 or so distinct CDR3 sequences, around 25% seen once. Sequenced material: lung tumor tissue. The receptors stem from a man aged 35 to 55 with non-small cell lung cancer.

By sample share, this clonotype is medium-sized. The V gene is TRBV6-1, the J gene TRBJ1-5; 10 bases align to TRBD1. CDR3 length: 15 amino acids. The germline V gene encodes CDR1 MNHNS and CDR2 SASEGT. Trimming cost V 4 bases and J 6 bases; bases outside gene matches: 6. The CDR3 bases are TGTGCCAGCAGTGGGGGACAGGGGATTAGTCAGCCCCAGCATTTT. Translating gives CASSGGQGISQPQHF.

Sample share makes this clonotype large. One end of the junction fails to match germline, which may point to a read error. The V call is TRBV7-7, the J call TRBJ2-5, with TRBD1 as a possible D gene (5 bases). The CDR3 covers 15 residues. Germline loops: CDR1 SSHAT, CDR2 FNYEAQ (reference sequence). The CDR3 loop reads CASSLESREGETQYF. For the CDR3, the DNA is TGTGCTAGCAGCTTAGAATCCAGGGAAGGGGAGACCCAGTACTTC. The entire variable domain, with the rest obtained from reference TRBV7-7 and TRBJ2-5, is as follows: GAGVSQSPRYKVTKRGQDVTLRCDPISSHATLYWYQQALGQGPEFLTYFNYEAQPDKSGLPSDRFSAERPEGSISTLTIQRTEQRDSAMYRCASSLESREGETQYFGPGTRLLVL.